This is a list of T cell receptor beta chains from one sample in a study of CD8 T cells in Susac syndrome. TCRdb recomputed calls from the immunoSEQ multiplex PCR reads with MiXCR, one row per CDR3 protein. The data show 180,000 or so distinct CDR3 sequences, about 95% seen once. The sequenced sample consisted of CD4+ T cells from PBMCs. Source of these receptors: a human donor in good health. The CDR3 runs from the conserved cysteine through the conserved F or W. Each record gives: V gene, D gene, J gene, CDR3 DNA, CDR3 protein. D genes are given only for firm matches.

TRBV4-3,TRBD2,TRBJ2-3,TGCGCCAGCAGCCAAGTGGCGGGAGTTGATACGCAGTATTTT,CASSQVAGVDTQYF
TRBV5-1,NA,TRBJ2-2,TGCGCCAGCAGCACCCTAGCATCCGGCACCGGGGAGCTGTTTTTT,CASSTLASGTGELFF
TRBV12-3/TRBV12-4,NA,TRBJ1-5,TGTGCCAGCAGTTCACCGGGGAGGGGTAATCAGCCCCAGCATTTT,CASSSPGRGNQPQHF
TRBV27,NA,TRBJ2-3,TGTGCCAGCAAGGCGGACAGAAGCACAGATACGCAGTATTTT,CASKADRSTDTQYF
TRBV27,NA,TRBJ2-3,TGTGCCAGCAGTCTTTTACGGGGAGATACGCAGTATTTT,CASSLLRGDTQYF
TRBV19,NA,TRBJ2-3,TGTGCCAGTAGTATATCTAGCGGCACAGATACGCAGTATTTT,CASSISSGTDTQYF
TRBV6-5,NA,TRBJ1-2,TGTGCCAGCAGTCTCAGAAGGGGGGACGGCTACACCTTC,CASSLRRGDGYTF
TRBV28,NA,TRBJ2-5,TGTGCCAGCAGCTTCGCGGGACATTTAACAGAGACCCAGTACTTC,CASSFAGHLTETQYF
TRBV28,NA,TRBJ1-1,TGTGCCAGCAGTTTACAAATGAACACTGAAGCTTTCTTT,CASSLQMNTEAFF
TRBV2,TRBD1,TRBJ1-2,TGTGCCAGCAGTGGAGGACAGGGGAGTGGCTACACCTTC,CASSGGQGSGYTF
TRBV3-1,TRBD1,TRBJ2-7,TGTGCCAGCAGCCAAGCTGACAGGGGATCCGAGCAGTACTTC,CASSQADRGSEQYF
TRBV6-6,TRBD1,TRBJ2-7,TGTGCCAGCAGTACAAGGACAGGGCGCGAGCAGTACTTC,CASSTRTGREQYF
TRBV20-1,TRBD2,TRBJ2-7,TGCAGTGCTAGTTCCGGGAGGGGAGAGCAGTACTTC,CSASSGRGEQYF
TRBV30,NA,TRBJ1-5,TGTGCCTGTCAGGGAGGGGACAATCAGCCCCAGCATTTT,CACQGGDNQPQHF
TRBV5-6,TRBD2,TRBJ2-1,TGTGCCAGCAGCCGCAGGGTATCTAGCGGGGGATACAATGAGCAGTTCTTC,CASSRRVSSGGYNEQFF
TRBV5-1,NA,TRBJ2-5,TGCGCCAGCAGTCCGCTAGCGAGCCGAGGGGAGACCCAGTACTTC,CASSPLASRGETQYF
TRBV18,NA,TRBJ2-1,TGTGCCAGCTCGACGGGACAAAACAATGAGCAGTTCTTC,CASSTGQNNEQFF
TRBV29-1,NA,TRBJ1-2,TGCAGCGTTGAAAAAGATGGCTACACCTTC,CSVEKDGYTF
TRBV12-3/TRBV12-4,NA,TRBJ2-1,TGTGCCAGCAGGGGAGATAAGGCCAATGAGCAGTTCTTC,CASRGDKANEQFF
TRBV29-1,NA,TRBJ2-7,TGCAGCGTTGGGGGGGGACAGTCCCACGAGCAGTACTTC,CSVGGGQSHEQYF
TRBV7-2,NA,TRBJ2-5,TGTGCCAGCAGCTTTTTAGCGGCTCTCCAAGAGACCCAGTACTTC,CASSFLAALQETQYF
TRBV12-3/TRBV12-4,NA,TRBJ1-1,TGTGCCAGCAGTTTAGCGCGGGACACTGAAGCTTTCTTT,CASSLARDTEAFF